The source of this TCR beta chain is a study of T cells expressing NK-cell markers (dated by TCRdb to the early 2020s). Some background on the complete study: About eight donors provided sorted CD3+CD56+NKG2C+, CD3+CD56+NKG2C- and CD3+CD56-NKG2C+ T-cell subsets, whose TCR beta-chain repertoires were profiled. Randomly selected healthy volunteers, three men and five women, were used as the eight sequenced donors. Among the eight sequenced donors, seven were HCMV-seropositive and one was HCMV-seronegative. Illumina HiSeq 2000/2500, MiSeq or NextSeq was used to sequence libraries as 2 x 150 bp reads. Results and caveats for the whole study, not just this receptor: For several donors, the dominant CD3+CD56+NKG2C+ clonotypes were among the top 10 CD8+ clonotypes and accounted for about 1.0-7.0% of CD8+ T cells. Those dominant clonotypes were again the most abundant among CD3+CD56-NKG2C+ cells in four donors, at roughly 28.3-65%. It remained unclear whether the expanded NKG2C-expressing T cell clones were specific for HCMV antigens.

A commercial ELISA kit detecting HCMV-specific IgG in serum was used to determine HCMV serostatus. Peripheral blood mononuclear cells were isolated from blood by Ficoll density gradient centrifugation. The germline V gene yields KGHDR for CDR1 and SFDVKD for CDR2. The CDR3 starts with the cysteine, ends with the phenylalanine, and has 12 residues. The nucleotide record is missing. With regard to this clonotype: There is no known antigen for this receptor.

Sequenced using an Illumina HiSeq 2000. 5'RACE template switching, by which a universal primer site and unique molecular identifiers were added, was used to make TCR beta cDNA libraries. Synthesis of cDNA was primed from the TCR beta constant segment and was followed by two consecutive PCR amplification steps. The study's own analysis went as follows. MIGEC handled demultiplexing of the reads and grouping by UMI, while MiTCR was used to assemble and quantify clonotypes. To exclude erroneous sequences, any TCR cDNA sequence not supported by at least two reads was discarded. The tcR package was used for downstream repertoire analysis, with clonotypes matched between fractions based on CDR3 nucleotide sequence plus V segment. VDJmatch was used to annotate antigen specificity against VDJdb, with one amino acid substitution in CDR3 allowed. TCRdb reprocessed the reads, reporting each CDR3 protein sequence once and no DNA. The V and J calls here are based on TCRdb, not the publication. The sample's table lists a count of some 450,000 distinct CDR3 sequences. The top ten hold roughly 8% of the sample.

Sequencing was done on a sample of blood T cells: a sorted CD56 or NKG2C T cell subset, CD4+ or CD8+ T cells, or bulk PBMC T cells (not recorded which). The origin of this receptor is a woman between 18 and 75 years old in good health. The sequence links TRBV24-1 to TRBJ1-2; with no DNA, the TCRdb D assignment of TRBD1 cannot be verified. CDR3 protein: CATRTGNYGYTF.